Sequencing of this T cell receptor beta chain was carried out in a study of Graves' ophthalmopathy and Graves' hyperthyroidism. Whole-study results and caveats: Ophthalmopathy progression was predicted by the model at less than 71% sensitivity and roughly 72% specificity.

The V gene lost 2 bases and the J gene lost 4 bases, with 14 bases spanning the gap. The CDR3 sequence is 16 residues long. CDR1 MGHDK and CDR2 SYGVNS come from the germline V gene. Every ophthalmopathy donor presented moderate-to-severe activity, CAS ≥3, NOSPECS ≥4 and duration under 3 months. Isolation of PBMCs was performed using 9.5 to 10 ml of fresh peripheral blood. Amplified TCR beta CDR3 regions were obtained using RNA transcripts as template. A first-round RT-PCR used HTBI primers, followed by a second-round multiplex PCR. From the multiplex PCR reads, TCRdb called clonotypes with MiXCR, one entry per CDR3 protein. The sample includes about 740,000 distinct CDR3 sequences, roughly 40% of them seen just once. With respect to this clonotype: The antigen is not known.

Sequenced: peripheral blood. This chain links TRBV25-1 with TRBJ2-2, with TRBD2 as a possible D gene (6 bases). The origin of this receptor is an adult man with Graves' ophthalmopathy. CDR3 nucleotide sequence: TGTGCCAGCAGTGAACCTCGGGGCGGGACCACCGGGGAGCTGTTTTTT. Amino acids: CASSEPRGGTTGELFF.